Presented here are 20 T cell receptor beta chains from one specimen sequenced in a study of OX40 agonist ivuxolimab in advanced cancers. The repertoire was sequenced with immunoSEQ multiplex PCR; TCRdb's copy has only in-frame clones and lacks some. The top ten clones hold around 27% of a sample with some 11,000 clones, 65% to 75% of them seen once. Sequencing used CD4+ or CD8+ T cells sorted from blood, obtained in a trial of the OX40 agonist ivuxolimab. Every receptor here comes from an adult with an advanced solid tumor such as melanoma, head and neck, liver or kidney cancer.

V gene TRBV21-1 combines with J gene TRBJ2-5; the table names TRBD2, a call not compared with the DNA. TRBV21-1 is tagged as a pseudogene. The CDR3 has 17 amino acids. The CDR3 DNA reads TGTGCCAGCAGCAAACTCCTGAGACTAGCGGGCCAAGAGACCCAGTACTTC. Translation gives CASSKLLRLAGQETQYF.

This chain joins TRBV6-1 and TRBJ2-2; D is ambiguous. Germline lookup yields CDR1 MNHNS and CDR2 SASEGT. CDR3 length: 17 amino acids. With 4 bases removed from V and 0 bases from J, the gap between germline ends came to 15 bases. CDR3 bases: TGTGCCAGCAGTGTGGAAGCGTATGGAACGAACACCGGGGAGCTGTTTTTT. Its protein product is CASSVEAYGTNTGELFF.

The chain uses TRBV13 and TRBJ1-2; 7 bases match TRBD1. V lost 6 bases and J lost 3; bases outside the gene matches: 13. This CDR3 has 16 amino acids. Germline V gives CDR1 PRHDT, CDR2 FYEKMQ (reference sequence). DNA for the CDR3: TGTGCCAGCAGACCACCCACGAGGGACAGCCACTATGGCTACACCTTC. Translation: CASRPPTRDSHYGYTF. The full variable domain, with the rest looked up from reference TRBV13 and TRBJ1-2, is AAGVIQSPRHLIKEKRETATLKCYPIPRHDTVYWYQQGPGQDPQFLISFYEKMQSDKGSIPDRFSAQQFSDYHSELNMSSLELGDSALYFCASRPPTRDSHYGYTFGSGTRLTVV.

The CDR3 here is CASSWAVSYEQYF. The CDR3 DNA reads TGTGCCAGCAGTTGGGCAGTGTCCTACGAGCAGTACTTC. This chain connects TRBV6-1 to TRBJ2-7; D remains unclear. The CDR3 runs 13 residues. Between the trimmed V and J ends, which lost 5 bases and 1 base, there was a span of 9 bases. Per the germline V gene, CDR1 is MNHNS and CDR2 is SASEGT.

The rearrangement links TRBV6-5 to TRBJ2-5; the D gene is possibly TRBD2 (5 bases). Trimming pared 6 bases from V and 1 base from J, leaving 12 bases between. The CDR3 totals 14 residues. In germline, CDR1 is MNHEY, CDR2 SVGAGI. The CDR3 loop reads CASRPDYFQETQYF. The CDR3 nucleotides are TGTGCCAGCAGACCCGACTACTTCCAAGAGACCCAGTACTTC.

There are a few counts of this clone. The chain links TRBV4-2 to TRBJ2-7; the match to TRBD1 covers 12 bases. J gave up 2 bases and V 4 bases, and 6 bases lay outside the gene matches. The germline V gene encodes CDR1 LGHNA and CDR2 YNFKEQ. The length of the CDR3 is 16 residues. The CDR3 reads CASSPGTGGRAYEQYF. CDR3 sequence (DNA): TGTGCCAGCAGCCCCGGGACAGGGGGCCGGGCCTACGAGCAGTACTTC.

CDR3 amino acids: CASSTQGIGSTDTQYF. CDR3 nucleotides: TGTGCCAGCAGTACGCAGGGGATAGGATCCACAGATACGCAGTATTTT. The rearrangement joins TRBV2 to TRBJ2-3; D may be TRBD1 (6 bases). Germline V gene lookup returns CDR1 SNHLY and CDR2 FYNNEI. The CDR3 has 16 residues. Trimming cost V 5 bases and J 2 bases, with 17 bases left between them.

The J gene is TRBJ1-2, the V gene TRBV2; D is undetermined. The CDR3 runs to 12 residues. Trimming removed 5 bases at V and 7 bases at J, with 11 bases between. Germline values: CDR1 SNHLY, CDR2 FYNNEI. In nucleotides, the CDR3 is TGTGCCAGCAGTTACCCAGGCTTTGGCTACACCTTC. This codes for CASSYPGFGYTF.

This clone was seen only once. J is TRBJ2-2 and V is TRBV30; perhaps D is TRBD1 or TRBD2 (5 bases each). The CDR3 spans 14 residues. V dropped 4 bases and J dropped 1 base, with 10 bases sitting between them. Germline V CDR1 and CDR2: GTSNPN, SVGIG (reference sequence). The CDR3 here is CAWIGALNTGELFF. CDR3 DNA sequence: TGTGCCTGGATCGGGGCCCTGAACACCGGGGAGCTGTTTTTT.

This chain uses TRBV7-9 with TRBJ2-3, with a weak D call TRBD1 (6 bases). The CDR3 extends over 17 amino acids. CDR1 and CDR2 from the germline V gene are SEHNR and FQNEAQ (reference sequence). Deletions cut 4 bases from V and 7 bases from J, with 24 bases between. Here the CDR3 reads CASSSLRGGFTWHTQYF. The CDR3 bases are TGTGCCAGCAGCTCCCTACGAGGGGGATTTACCTGGCATACGCAGTATTTT.

The sample holds one count of this clone. This rearrangement joins TRBV29-1 to TRBJ2-1; a weak D match, TRBD2 (6 bases). The CDR3 is 14 amino acids. Trimming removed 6 bases from V and 6 bases from J, with 18 bases in between. CDR1 is SQVTM, CDR2 ANQGSEA, per germline. The CDR3 nucleotides read TGCAGCGTGCTTGGAGGGTCTATAAGCAATGAGCAGTTCTTC. Protein product: CSVLGGSISNEQFF.

This chain connects TRBV5-6 to TRBJ2-7; D might be TRBD1 (7 bases). The CDR3 spans 13 residues. The germline V gene encodes CDR1 SGHDT and CDR2 YYEEEE. Trimming removed 4 bases from V and 1 base from J, with 9 bases in between. DNA of the CDR3: TGTGCCAGCAGCGCAGGGGGGTCCTACGAGCAGTACTTC. Protein: CASSAGGSYEQYF.

This clone was counted only a few times. This chain connects TRBV27 to TRBJ1-1; D possibly corresponds to TRBD1 (5 bases). From germline, CDR1 is MNHEY and CDR2 SMNVEV (reference sequence). This CDR3 is built from 15 residues. Trimming removed 5 bases at V and 3 bases at J, with 16 bases between. CDR3 in DNA: TGTGCCAGCAGTGACCAGGGAAATGGGTACACTGAAGCTTTCTTT. Its translation: CASSDQGNGYTEAFF.

The chain employs TRBV29-1 and TRBJ2-7, with a possible D match to TRBD2 (5 bases). The V end was cut by 3 bases, the J end by 2 bases, with 11 bases between. The germline V gene has CDR1 SQVTM and CDR2 ANQGSEA. The CDR3 length is 13 residues. The CDR3 region is CSVEIGRPYEQYF. The CDR3 DNA is TGCAGCGTTGAGATTGGGAGACCCTACGAGCAGTACTTC.

The chain uses TRBV6-6 and TRBJ2-2, with 10 bases lining up with TRBD2. The CDR3 is 15 amino acids. Germline V gene sequence: CDR1 MNHNY, CDR2 SVGAGI (reference sequence). J was trimmed by 2 bases and V by 6 bases; bases with no gene match: 3. In DNA, the CDR3 is TGTGCCAGCAGCATAGCGGGGGGCAACACCGGGGAGCTGTTTTTT. It encodes CASSIAGGNTGELFF.

V is TRBV5-5 and J is TRBJ2-1; 11 bases fit TRBD2. The CDR3 is 15 residues long. Germline CDR1 is SGHKS and CDR2 is YYEKEE (reference sequence). V dropped 0 bases and J dropped 5; count of bases not matched to a gene: 1. The DNA for the CDR3 is TGTGCCAGCAGCTTGGGACTAGCGGGGAACAATGAGCAGTTCTTC. Translating gives CASSLGLAGNNEQFF.

Details on this clone: Mismatch with germline at one junction end may stem from a read error. The CDR3, as DNA: TGTGCCAGCAATCCCGGGGCCGATGTCATCTTC. Residues: CASNPGADVIF. This rearrangement joins TRBV6-5 to TRBJ2-1; either TRBD1 or TRBD2 may fit D (5 bases each). CDR1 is MNHEY and CDR2 is SVGAGI in the germline V gene. The CDR3 loop spans 11 amino acids.

The V call is TRBV27, the J call TRBJ2-2; no reliable D call. V lost 3 bases and J lost 1, with 6 bases in between. The germline CDR1 and CDR2 sequences are MNHEY and SMNVEV (reference sequence). The CDR3 is 14 residues long. The CDR3 bases are TGTGCCAGCAGTTTTACCGTGAACACCGGGGAGCTGTTTTTT. Protein sequence: CASSFTVNTGELFF.

This clone was picked up a small number of times. The CDR3 DNA reads TGTGCCAGCAGTTTCCGGCTAGCCGTCACCGGGGAGCTGTTTTTT. Protein product: CASSFRLAVTGELFF. The rearrangement joins TRBV27 to TRBJ2-2, with a weak D call TRBD2 (5 bases). Trimming removed 3 bases at V and 4 bases at J, with 12 bases between. The germline V gene has CDR1 MNHEY and CDR2 SMNVEV (reference sequence). The CDR3 length is 15 residues.

V is TRBV7-9 and J is TRBJ2-3; D may be TRBD2 (6 bases). The germline gives CDR1 SEHNR, CDR2 FQNEAQ (reference sequence). CDR3 length: 15 residues. V lost 3 bases and J lost 2, with 12 bases in between. Written as DNA, the CDR3 is TGTGCCAGCAGCTTCCTTGGCGGGGCCACAGATACGCAGTATTTT. It translates to CASSFLGGATDTQYF. Variable domain in full (rest from reference TRBV7-9 and TRBJ2-3): DTGVSQNPRHKITKRGQNVTFRCDPISEHNRLYWYRQTLGQGPEFLTYFQNEAQLEKSRLLSDRFSAERPKGSFSTLEIQRTEQGDSAMYLCASSFLGGATDTQYFGPGTRLTVL.